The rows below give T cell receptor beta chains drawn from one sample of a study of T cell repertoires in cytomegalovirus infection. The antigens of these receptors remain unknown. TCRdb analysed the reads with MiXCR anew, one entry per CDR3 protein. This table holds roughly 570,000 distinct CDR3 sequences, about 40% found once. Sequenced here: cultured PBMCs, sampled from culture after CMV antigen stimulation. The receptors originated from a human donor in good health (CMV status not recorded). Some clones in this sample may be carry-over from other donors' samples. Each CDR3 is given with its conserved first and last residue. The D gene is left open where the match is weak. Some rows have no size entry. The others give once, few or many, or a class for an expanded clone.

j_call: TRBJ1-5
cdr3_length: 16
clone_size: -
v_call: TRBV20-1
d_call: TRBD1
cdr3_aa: CSAGDRVSSGNQPQHF
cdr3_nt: TGCAGTGCTGGGGACAGGGTCTCCAGCGGCAATCAGCCCCAGCATTTT

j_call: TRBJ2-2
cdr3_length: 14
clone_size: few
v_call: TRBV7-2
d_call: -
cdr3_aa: CASSLGQETGELFF
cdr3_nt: TGTGCCAGCAGCTTAGGACAAGAGACCGGGGAGCTGTTTTTT

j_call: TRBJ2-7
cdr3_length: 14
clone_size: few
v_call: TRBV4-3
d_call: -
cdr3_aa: CASSQDAYSYEQYF
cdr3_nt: TGCGCCAGCAGCCAAGACGCATACTCCTACGAGCAGTACTTC

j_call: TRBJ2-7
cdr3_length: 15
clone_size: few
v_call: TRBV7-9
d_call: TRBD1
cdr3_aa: CASSLAGQGVNEQYF
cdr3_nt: TGTGCCAGCAGCTTAGCGGGACAGGGTGTAAACGAGCAGTACTTC

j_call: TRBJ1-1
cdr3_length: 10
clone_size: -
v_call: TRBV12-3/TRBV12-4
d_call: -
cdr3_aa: CASMNTEAFF
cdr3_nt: TGTGCCAGTATGAACACTGAAGCTTTCTTT

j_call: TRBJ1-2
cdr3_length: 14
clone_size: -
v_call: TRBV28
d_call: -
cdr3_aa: CASSPPGRDYGYTF
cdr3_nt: TGTGCCAGCAGTCCCCCGGGAAGAGACTATGGCTACACCTTC

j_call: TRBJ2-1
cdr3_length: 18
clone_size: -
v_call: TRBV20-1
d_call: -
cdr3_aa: CSARDRVGGTLPGNEQFF
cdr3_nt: TGCAGTGCTAGAGATCGGGTAGGGGGGACATTACCTGGGAATGAGCAGTTCTTC

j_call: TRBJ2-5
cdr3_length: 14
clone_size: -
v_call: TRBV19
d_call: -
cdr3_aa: CASSIRASSGTQYF
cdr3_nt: TGTGCCAGTAGTATCAGGGCCAGCTCAGGGACCCAGTACTTC

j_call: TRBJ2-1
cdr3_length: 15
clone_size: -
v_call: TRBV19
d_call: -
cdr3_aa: CASSIEGVSYNEQFF
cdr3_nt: TGTGCCAGTAGTATAGAGGGGGTCTCCTACAATGAGCAGTTCTTC

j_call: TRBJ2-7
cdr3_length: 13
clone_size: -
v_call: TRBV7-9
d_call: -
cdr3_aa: CASSSDREGEQYF
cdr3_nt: TGTGCCAGCAGCTCAGACAGGGAGGGCGAGCAGTACTTC

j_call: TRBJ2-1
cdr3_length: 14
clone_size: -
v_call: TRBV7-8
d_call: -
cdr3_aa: CASSFGGRYNEQFF
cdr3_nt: TGTGCCAGCAGCTTTGGCGGACGCTACAATGAGCAGTTCTTC

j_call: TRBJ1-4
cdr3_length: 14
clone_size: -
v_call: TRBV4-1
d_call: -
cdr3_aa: CASSQVTTNEKLFF
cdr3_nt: TGCGCCAGCAGCCAAGTAACTACTAATGAAAAACTGTTTTTT